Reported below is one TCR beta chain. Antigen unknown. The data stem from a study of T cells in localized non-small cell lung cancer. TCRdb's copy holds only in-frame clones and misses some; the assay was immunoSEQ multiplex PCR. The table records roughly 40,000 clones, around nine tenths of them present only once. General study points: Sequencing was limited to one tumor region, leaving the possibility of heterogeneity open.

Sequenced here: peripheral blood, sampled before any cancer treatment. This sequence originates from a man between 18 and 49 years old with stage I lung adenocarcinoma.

The CDR3 reads CASTYAYQGTSEQYF. The CDR3 bases are TGTGCCAGCACCTACGCTTATCAGGGAACAAGTGAGCAGTACTTC. The chain employs TRBV2 and TRBJ2-7; D may be TRBD1 (5 bases). The CDR3 contains 15 residues. V lost 7 bases, J lost 7 bases, and 23 bases lay in between. Germline assignment: CDR1 SNHLY and CDR2 FYNNEI.